The rows below give T cell receptor beta chains drawn from one sample of a study of T cells after posttransplantation cyclophosphamide. Profiling relied on immunoSEQ multiplex PCR, and the TCRdb table lists in-frame clones only, not all of them. The sample has 8,500 to 9,500 clones, roughly 98% seen once. Sequencing was performed on naive CD8+ T cells sorted from PBMCs. The receptors here all came from a man aged 50 to 59 in good health, CMV-negative, and a related stem cell transplant donor. CDR3s include the opening cysteine and the closing phenylalanine or tryptophan. A D gene is named only where the DNA matches it firmly.

j_call,d_call,v_call,cdr3_aa,cdr3_nt
TRBJ2-7,TRBD1,TRBV14,CASSDREDYEQYF,TGTGCCAGCAGCGACAGGGAAGACTACGAGCAGTACTTC
TRBJ2-7,-,TRBV7-9,CASSPSPSYEQYF,TGTGCCAGCAGCCCCTCCCCCAGTTACGAGCAGTACTTC
TRBJ1-5,-,TRBV6-5,CASSAAVYSNQPQHF,TGTGCCAGCAGTGCGGCAGTCTATAGCAATCAGCCCCAGCATTTT
TRBJ1-5,TRBD1,TRBV7-9,CASSSEDGTGPHQPQHF,TGTGCCAGCAGCTCCGAGGATGGGACAGGGCCCCATCAGCCCCAGCATTTT
TRBJ1-5,-,TRBV6-1,CASSDWAGDQPQHF,TGTGCCAGCAGTGACTGGGCAGGGGATCAGCCCCAGCATTTT
TRBJ2-3,-,TRBV6-5,CASSYTPLTDTQYF,TGTGCCAGCAGTTATACTCCTCTCACAGATACGCAGTATTTT
TRBJ2-7,TRBD2,TRBV2,CASSGSQEIAGSTRYEQYF,TGTGCCAGCAGTGGAAGTCAAGAGATAGCGGGCTCGACCCGCTACGAGCAGTACTTC
TRBJ2-7,-,TRBV9,CASTNGSYEQYF,TGTGCCAGCACAAACGGGTCCTACGAGCAGTACTTC
TRBJ2-6,TRBD2,TRBV7-9,CASSFTGGTGANVLTF,TGTGCCAGCAGCTTCACGGGAGGGACTGGGGCCAACGTCCTGACTTTC
TRBJ2-3,TRBD2,TRBV10-1,CASSETSGRMTDTQYF,TGCGCCAGCAGCGAGACTAGCGGGAGGATGACAGATACGCAGTATTTT
TRBJ2-1,TRBD2,TRBV7-9,CASSSSTSGRALRYNEQFF,TGTGCCAGCAGCTCATCGACTAGCGGGAGGGCCCTGCGTTACAATGAGCAGTTCTTC
TRBJ1-2,TRBD1,TRBV27,CASSYWDSHKNLYGYTF,TGTGCCAGCAGTTACTGGGACAGCCACAAAAACCTCTATGGCTACACCTTC
TRBJ2-7,-,TRBV6-6,CASSFPPAGNYEQYF,TGTGCCAGCAGCTTCCCACCGGCAGGGAACTACGAGCAGTACTTC
TRBJ1-4,TRBD1,TRBV5-5,CASSLVGQGNEKLFF,TGTGCCAGCAGCTTGGTAGGACAGGGTAATGAAAAACTGTTTTTT
TRBJ2-2,TRBD1,TRBV13,CASNTLGQGFGGELFF,TGTGCCAGCAACACTCTGGGACAGGGGTTCGGCGGGGAGCTGTTTTTT
TRBJ2-7,-,TRBV29-1,CSVQTGSAYEQYF,TGCAGCGTCCAAACCGGGAGCGCCTACGAGCAGTACTTC
TRBJ2-7,-,TRBV5-1,CASSFRSYEQYF,TGCGCCAGCAGCTTTAGATCCTACGAGCAGTACTTC
TRBJ2-2,-,TRBV7-9,CASSLGENTGELFF,TGTGCCAGCAGCTTAGGAGAGAACACCGGGGAGCTGTTTTTT
TRBJ2-7,-,TRBV21-1,CASRPEGGSGTSGRVPHEQYF,TGTGCCAGCAGGCCCGAAGGGGGCTCCGGGACTAGCGGGAGGGTCCCCCACGAGCAGTACTTC
TRBJ1-2,-,TRBV27,CASSLGGLYGYTF,TGTGCCAGCAGTTTGGGGGGTCTGTATGGCTACACCTTC
TRBJ2-2,-,TRBV5-1,CASSVDGGPAEAGELFF,TGCGCCAGCAGCGTGGACGGGGGGCCCGCCGAGGCCGGGGAGCTGTTTTTT
TRBJ2-3,TRBD1,TRBV7-8,CASSWLTGLTDTQYF,TGTGCCAGCAGCTGGTTGACAGGGTTGACAGATACGCAGTATTTT
TRBJ2-1,-,TRBV19,CASTAEGLSSYNEQFF,TGTGCCAGTACCGCCGAGGGACTCAGCTCCTACAATGAGCAGTTCTTC
TRBJ2-1,-,TRBV9,CASSGGNPYNEQFF,TGTGCCAGCAGCGGCGGGAATCCCTACAATGAGCAGTTCTTC
TRBJ1-4,-,TRBV2,CASGGGRKLFF,TGTGCCAGCGGCGGGGGAAGAAAACTGTTTTTT
TRBJ1-5,TRBD1,TRBV6-6,CASRLDRGGNQPQHF,TGTGCCAGCAGACTTGACAGGGGGGGCAATCAGCCCCAGCATTTT
TRBJ1-2,TRBD1,TRBV4-1,CASSQRDRAEGYTF,TGCGCCAGCAGCCAGAGGGACAGGGCAGAGGGCTACACCTTC